This TCR beta chain came from a study of shared clonotypes between healthy human individuals. Whole-study context: Samples came from a couple of female and a few male donors aged 18 to 49.

Measured with immunoSEQ multiplex PCR; TCRdb has only the in-frame clones, and not every one. The data show some 79,000 clones, around 57% seen once. Concerning this clone itself: Its antigen remains unknown.

CDR3 length: 13 residues. V lost 5 bases, J lost 4 bases, and 11 bases lay in between. CDR1 and CDR2 (germline): LGHNA, YSLEER. Overall study results and limits: The sharing of roughly 5% of naive CD4 clonotypes was seen across a handful of donors. Generation probabilities were higher for clonotypes shared across all four sorted-subset donors than for unshared ones.

The gene calls are TRBV4-3 and TRBJ1-1; maybe TRBD1 (6 bases). The sequence was obtained from a young man in good health. Material for sequencing was memory CD8+ T cells sorted from blood. Described subset: CD45RO+ cells pooled with CCR7-negative TemRA cells. The DNA for the CDR3 is TGCGCCAGCAGCATGGACAGTGGCACTGAAGCTTTCTTT. Its protein is CASSMDSGTEAFF.